The rows below give T cell receptor beta chains drawn from one sample of a study of shared clonotypes between healthy human individuals. Measured with immunoSEQ multiplex PCR; TCRdb has only the in-frame clones, and not every one. The sample includes approximately 2.4 million clones, under 97% of them seen just once. The sample consisted of naive CD4+ T cells sorted from blood. The receptors stem from a man aged 18 to 29 in good health. Each CDR3 is given with its conserved first and last residue. D genes are given only for firm matches. Size tells how often a clone was seen (once, few, many) or the class of an expanded clone, and some rows leave it out.

cdr3_length	clone_size	v_call	d_call	j_call	cdr3_nt	cdr3_aa
14	NA	TRBV10-2	NA	TRBJ1-1	TGCGCCAGCAGTGATCCGGTCATGAACACTGAAGCTTTCTTT	CASSDPVMNTEAFF
15	NA	TRBV30	NA	TRBJ1-5	TGTGCCTGGAGTGCCGGACAAATTAGCAATCAGCCCCAGCATTTT	CAWSAGQISNQPQHF
15	NA	TRBV4-1	NA	TRBJ1-3	TGCGCCAGCAGCCAGCCGGTGAGGATCCCGAACACCATATATTTT	CASSQPVRIPNTIYF
13	NA	TRBV7-3	TRBD1	TRBJ1-1	TGTGCCAGCAGCTACCAGGGGGACACTGAAGCTTTCTTT	CASSYQGDTEAFF
14	once	TRBV28	TRBD2	TRBJ2-5	TGTGCCAGCAGTACAAATAGCGGGAGGGAGACCCAGTACTTC	CASSTNSGRETQYF
14	NA	TRBV6-5	NA	TRBJ2-7	TGTGCCAGCATGCGCGGAGGGAGTGCCTACGAGCAGTACTTC	CASMRGGSAYEQYF
15	NA	TRBV25-1	NA	TRBJ1-5	TGTGCCAGCAGTGACAACACCTATAGAAATCAGCCCCAGCATTTT	CASSDNTYRNQPQHF
12	NA	TRBV10-3	NA	TRBJ2-7	TGTGCCATCAGTGGGGGCAGCTACGAGCAGTACTTC	CAISGGSYEQYF
13	NA	TRBV6-1	NA	TRBJ1-2	TGTGCCAGCAGGGCAGGGTCTAACTATGGCTACACCTTC	CASRAGSNYGYTF
14	NA	TRBV5-1	NA	TRBJ2-3	TGCGCCAGCAGCTTGGTGGCGGGGTCAGATACGCAGTATTTT	CASSLVAGSDTQYF
12	once	TRBV5-1	NA	TRBJ2-5	TGCGCCAGCAGCTTGGGGCTAGCGGAGGGGGACTTC	CASSLGLAEGDF
14	NA	TRBV7-2	TRBD1	TRBJ1-5	TGTGCCAGCAGCCCACAGGGGTCCCCTCAGCCCCAGCATTTT	CASSPQGSPQPQHF
18	NA	TRBV5-5	NA	TRBJ2-1	TGTGCCAGCAGCTTGCAATATGTCCTGGGCAGCTCCTACAATGAGCAGTTCTTC	CASSLQYVLGSSYNEQFF
14	NA	TRBV7-2	NA	TRBJ2-7	TGTGCCAGCACCCCGGGAAGTAGCAGACACGAGCAGTACTTC	CASTPGSSRHEQYF
13	NA	TRBV30	NA	TRBJ2-7	TGTGCCTGGATCTCCAGGGCCCCCTACGAGCAGTACTTC	CAWISRAPYEQYF
14	NA	TRBV2	TRBD2	TRBJ2-3	TGTGCCAGCAGCCCGGGACTAGCGGGGCTCCTTCAGTATTTT	CASSPGLAGLLQYF
15	NA	TRBV5-1	TRBD1	TRBJ2-7	TGCGCCAGCAGCCTGGGACAGGCGACCTCCTACGAGCAGTACTTC	CASSLGQATSYEQYF
16	NA	TRBV7-2	TRBD1	TRBJ2-2	TGTGCCAGCAGTTTCATATGGACAGGAACCGCCGGGGAGCTGTTTTTT	CASSFIWTGTAGELFF
14	NA	TRBV7-8	NA	TRBJ1-1	TGTGCCAGCAGCTTAGCGGTCTTGAACACTGAAGCTTTCTTT	CASSLAVLNTEAFF
11	NA	TRBV30	NA	TRBJ2-7	TGTGCCTGGAGCATAGAGTCCGAGCAGTACTTC	CAWSIESEQYF
14	NA	TRBV6-6	NA	TRBJ2-3	TGTGCCAGCAGTTACACCCTGGAGGGCGATACGCAGTATTTT	CASSYTLEGDTQYF
15	NA	TRBV6-6	NA	TRBJ1-2	TGTGCCAGCAGCTCCGTCGAGTCACCTTCATATGGCTACACCTTC	CASSSVESPSYGYTF
16	NA	TRBV28	TRBD1	TRBJ1-2	TGTGCCAGCAGTTTAATATCGGGACAGGGGGCGAGGGGCTACACCTTC	CASSLISGQGARGYTF
15	once	TRBV6-1	NA	TRBJ1-5	TGTGCCAGCAGTGAAGGGGGACCGGGTAATCAGCCCCAGCATTTT	CASSEGGPGNQPQHF
13	NA	TRBV19	NA	TRBJ2-2	TGTGCGAGTAGTATGAGCCTCACCGGGGAGCTGTTTTTT	CASSMSLTGELFF
14	NA	TRBV7-9	TRBD1	TRBJ1-1	TGTGCCAGCAGCACGGGACAGGGCAACACTGAAGCTTTCTTT	CASSTGQGNTEAFF
17	NA	TRBV18	NA	TRBJ1-3	TGTGCCAGCTCACCACCCCCGACGGTCACCTCTGGAAACACCATATATTTT	CASSPPPTVTSGNTIYF
14	NA	TRBV27	TRBD1	TRBJ1-5	TGTGCCAGCAGTGCCGCAGGGGGCGGTCAGCCCCAGCATTTT	CASSAAGGGQPQHF
14	NA	TRBV5-1	NA	TRBJ1-1	TGCGCCAGCAGCTTGGGGGGAAAGGGCACTGAAGCTTTCTTT	CASSLGGKGTEAFF
15	NA	TRBV28	TRBD1	TRBJ2-7	TGTGCCAGCAGTTCACAGGGACAGGGAGAAAACGAGCAGTACTTC	CASSSQGQGENEQYF
14	NA	TRBV30	NA	TRBJ1-6	TGTGCCTGGAGCCCCAGGAGGGTCGATTCACCCCTCCACTTT	CAWSPRRVDSPLHF
15	NA	TRBV10-2	NA	TRBJ1-5	TGCGCCAGCAGTGAGGGGGGCAGGGATAATCAGCCCCAGCATTTT	CASSEGGRDNQPQHF
18	NA	TRBV5-1	TRBD1	TRBJ1-4	TGCGCCAGCAGCTTGGCCGGACAGGCCACGAAGACTAATGAAAAACTGTTTTTT	CASSLAGQATKTNEKLFF
16	NA	TRBV30	TRBD2	TRBJ2-5	TGTGCCTGGAGTCTGGGACTAGCGGGGGGCCAAGAGACCCAGTACTTC	CAWSLGLAGGQETQYF
15	NA	TRBV6-1	TRBD2	TRBJ2-5	TGTGCCAGCAGTGGAGCGGGAGCCGGCCAAGAGACCCAGTACTTC	CASSGAGAGQETQYF
15	NA	TRBV18	NA	TRBJ2-2	TGTGCCAGCTCACCCGGACAGACGAACACCGGGGAGCTGTTTTTT	CASSPGQTNTGELFF
10	NA	TRBV5-1	NA	TRBJ2-1	TGCGCCACCTTCGACAATGAGCAGTTCTTC	CATFDNEQFF
14	NA	TRBV30	NA	TRBJ1-4	TGTGCCTGGAGTGCGAAGACAACTAATGAAAAACTGTTTTTT	CAWSAKTTNEKLFF
12	NA	TRBV30	TRBD1	TRBJ2-7	TGTGCCTGGAGTGGGACAGGCCTAGAGCAGTACTTC	CAWSGTGLEQYF